This T cell receptor beta chain was sequenced during a study of blood T cell repertoires in COVID-19. Study context: Acute and convalescent COVID-19 specimens originated in the United States, Italy and Spain. PBMCs, B-cell-depleted T cells, or T cells were the source of the cDNA or gDNA that made up the material.

Trimming stripped 4 bases from V and 4 bases from J, with 19 bases between. This CDR3 has 16 residues. Germline assignment: CDR1 SGHVS and CDR2 FQNEAQ. In the original workflow: Counts of nucleated cells, estimated from reference gene primer amplification, were obtained. Only in-frame clones appear in the TCRdb table, and some are missing; sequencing was by immunoSEQ multiplex PCR. V, J and clone size reflect that table, while D and trimming were determined from the DNA. The profile covers about 160,000 clones, with less than 85% appearing a single time and under 4% taken by the ten largest. Specimen: peripheral blood. The clonotype was recovered from a human donor with acute or convalescent COVID-19. The donor label of this sample is uncertain. The chain couples TRBV7-8 to TRBJ1-2; weak D call: TRBD1 (6 bases). The CDR3 bases are TGTGCCAGCAGCTCCCCCAAAGCCGGCAGGGGCTATGGCTACACCTTC. Amino acid sequence: CASSSPKAGRGYGYTF.